Shown below are 5 T cell receptor beta chains from a single sample sequenced in a study of OX40 agonist ivuxolimab in advanced cancers. Some clones are missing from TCRdb's copy, which holds only in-frame ones; the method was immunoSEQ multiplex PCR. The sample has about 20,000 clones, 70% to 90% seen once. Source: CD4+ or CD8+ T cells sorted from blood, taken in a trial of the OX40 agonist ivuxolimab. Receptors were obtained from an adult with an advanced solid tumor such as melanoma, head and neck, liver or kidney cancer.

The chain uses TRBV5-1 and TRBJ2-3; D assignment may be TRBD1 or TRBD2 (6 bases each). The CDR3 totals 15 residues. Trimming took off 6 bases at V and 5 bases at J, with 19 bases between the two ends. CDR1 and CDR2 (germline): SGHRS, YFSETQ. The CDR3 DNA is TGCGCCAGCATGGGGGGCTGTTGTTCCGGAGATACGCAGTATTTT. Translated, it gives CASMGGCCSGDTQYF.

This chain connects TRBV7-8 to TRBJ2-3; D is uncertain. In germline, CDR1 is SGHVS, CDR2 FQNEAQ. Trimming shortened V by 7 bases and J by 6 bases, and 17 bases separated the two germline ends. The CDR3 spans 14 residues. The CDR3 nucleotides read TGTGCCAGCACCCTGGGTAATATCATCGATACGCAGTATTTT. This encodes CASTLGNIIDTQYF.

The chain links TRBV19 to TRBJ2-1; no firm D call. Trimming pared 8 bases from V and 9 bases from J, leaving 14 bases between. Germline CDR1 LNHDA, CDR2 SQIVND (reference sequence). The CDR3 covers 12 residues. The DNA of the CDR3 is TGTGCCAGTCTACCCGCGGTAGGTGAGCAGTTCTTC. It codes for CASLPAVGEQFF.

The rearrangement uses TRBV2 and TRBJ1-5, with D unresolved. CDR3 size: 13 residues. The germline gives CDR1 SNHLY, CDR2 FYNNEI. With 6 bases removed from V and 4 bases from J, the gap between germline ends came to 10 bases. The CDR3 protein is CASSRAGNQPQHF. DNA of the CDR3: TGTGCCAGCAGCCGAGCCGGTAATCAGCCCCAGCATTTT.

The chain employs TRBV28 and TRBJ2-5; TRBD2 matches at 11 bases. CDR3 length: 17 residues. Germline V gives CDR1 MDHEN, CDR2 SYDVKM. V was pared by 2 bases and J by 7 bases, with 12 bases of the junction left unmatched. In DNA, the CDR3 is TGTGCCAGCAGTTTACCTGGGACTAGCGGCTTTTACGGGACCCAGTACTTC. Protein product: CASSLPGTSGFYGTQYF.